This T cell receptor (beta chain) was recorded in a study of blood T cell repertoires in COVID-19. Trimming took 5 bases from V and 2 from J; bases not matched to a gene: 4. The CDR3 contains 16 residues. Germline V gene sequence: CDR1 MNHEY, CDR2 SMNVEV (reference sequence). Authors' analysis steps: Reference gene primer amplification in the assay estimated nucleated cell counts. The table came from immunoSEQ multiplex PCR; TCRdb's copy has only in-frame clones and leaves some out. The DNA gave D and trimming, while V, J and clone size come from that table. The sample yields more than 200,000 clones, 87% seen once.

This clonotype was sampled from a man younger than 30 with active or convalescent COVID-19. The chain joins TRBV27 to TRBJ2-7; TRBD2 aligns across 15 bases. The sample was peripheral blood. CDR3 DNA sequence: TGTGCCAGCAGTGGAGGACTAGCGGGGGGGCCCTACGAGCAGTACTTC. This codes for CASSGGLAGGPYEQYF.